Following are 20 T cell receptor beta chains from one sample sequenced in a study of blood T cell repertoires in COVID-19. Clones were read by immunoSEQ multiplex PCR, and TCRdb kept only the in-frame ones, dropping some. Counted here are 150,000 to 200,000 clones, over 80% occurring once; the ten biggest clones make up approximately 4.6%. The specimen was peripheral blood. The receptors here all came from a woman between 50 and 59 years old with acute or convalescent COVID-19.

The chain uses TRBV5-8 and TRBJ2-1; weak D call: TRBD1 (5 bases). V was cut by 0 bases and J by 7 bases, with 14 bases left in between. Per the germline V gene, CDR1 is SGHTS and CDR2 is YDEGEE. The CDR3 totals 15 residues. The CDR3 nucleotides read TGTGCCAGCAGCTTGGGTGAAGGGCCAGGGAATGAGCAGTTCTTC. This codes for CASSLGEGPGNEQFF.

The genes are TRBV5-6 and TRBJ2-3; tentatively, D is TRBD2 (6 bases). Germline CDR1 is SGHDT and CDR2 is YYEEEE. There are 17 residues in the CDR3. V was clipped by 3 bases and J by 1 base, with 18 bases between them. This CDR3 is CASSSAGRYGGTDTQYF. The DNA of the CDR3 is TGTGCCAGCAGCTCGGCAGGGAGGTATGGGGGCACAGATACGCAGTATTTT.

The V gene is TRBV28, the J gene TRBJ1-1, with a weak D call TRBD1 (6 bases). Germline CDR1 reads MDHEN; CDR2 reads SYDVKM. The ends were cut back, 5 bases at V and 1 base at J, with 8 bases in the middle. This CDR3 has 13 amino acids. CDR3: CASSATGNTEAFF. The CDR3 bases are TGTGCCAGCAGTGCGACAGGGAACACTGAAGCTTTCTTT.

The chain is built from TRBV28 and TRBJ1-2; no definite D call. Trimming removed 8 bases at V and 6 bases at J, with 13 bases between. CDR1 is MDHEN, CDR2 SYDVKM, per germline. This CDR3 has 12 amino acids. The chain's CDR3 is CASGRVEDGYTF. CDR3 bases: TGTGCCAGCGGTCGGGTGGAGGATGGCTACACCTTC.

The DNA for the CDR3 is TGTGCCAGCAGCCAAGAGGGGCCCTCCTACAATGAGCAGTTCTTC. Protein product: CASSQEGPSYNEQFF. The chain combines TRBV14 with TRBJ2-1; perhaps TRBD1 as D (5 bases). The CDR3 has 15 amino acids. V was trimmed by 0 bases and J by 0 bases, leaving 6 bases between them. The germline CDR1 and CDR2 sequences are SGHDN and FVKESK.

As DNA, the CDR3 is TGTGCCAGCAGTATAGCGGGCAATGAGCAGTTCTTC. This encodes CASSIAGNEQFF. The V and J genes are TRBV28 and TRBJ2-1, with TRBD2 matching over 7 bases. V lost 5 bases and J lost 6; bases outside the gene matches: 1. The CDR3 loop spans 12 amino acids. Germline V gene sequence: CDR1 MDHEN, CDR2 SYDVKM.

This chain joins TRBV10-3 and TRBJ1-1; D perhaps matches TRBD1 (5 bases). Trimming left V 2 bases short and J 0 bases short, with 13 bases between. The germline CDR1 and CDR2 sequences are ENHRY and SYGVKD. This CDR3 spans 16 amino acids. The chain's CDR3 is CAISEDRVLMNTEAFF. DNA for the CDR3: TGTGCCATCAGTGAGGACAGAGTCCTCATGAACACTGAAGCTTTCTTT.

The V call is TRBV7-9, the J call TRBJ2-7; TRBD2 aligns across 9 bases. Germline trimming cut 5 bases from V and 3 bases from J; bases unmatched to any gene: 8. The V gene's germline CDR1 is SEHNR and CDR2 FQNEAQ (reference sequence). The CDR3 runs 15 residues. CDR3 bases: TGTGCCAGCAGCCATAGCGGGAGAGGGATCTACGAGCAGTACTTC. This gives the protein CASSHSGRGIYEQYF.

This chain connects TRBV19 to TRBJ2-1; a possible D gene is TRBD2 (5 bases). With 3 bases removed from V and 7 bases from J, the gap between germline ends came to 16 bases. The CDR3 is 15 amino acids. Germline values: CDR1 LNHDA, CDR2 SQIVND (reference sequence). This CDR3 reads CASSMSGMTVNEQFF. The CDR3, as DNA: TGTGCCAGTAGTATGTCCGGGATGACGGTTAATGAGCAGTTCTTC. The full variable domain, with the rest looked up from reference TRBV19 and TRBJ2-1, is DGGITQSPKYLFRKEGQNVTLSCEQNLNHDAMYWYRQDPGQGLRLIYYSQIVNDFQKGDIAEGYSVSREKKESFPLTVTSAQKNPTAFYLCASSMSGMTVNEQFFGPGTRLTVL.

The rearrangement joins TRBV7-6 to TRBJ2-3; TRBD1 might be the D (5 bases). Trimming stripped 1 base from V and 5 bases from J, with 13 bases between. Looked up from germline, CDR1 is SGHVS and CDR2 is FNYEAQ. The CDR3 covers 15 residues. In nucleotides, the CDR3 is TGTGCCAGCAGCTTAGGGGCAGGGTTTGGAGATACGCAGTATTTT. This gives the protein CASSLGAGFGDTQYF. The full variable domain, rest sourced from reference TRBV7-6 and TRBJ2-3, is GAGVSQSPRYKVTKRGQDVALRCDPISGHVSLYWYRQALGQGPEFLTYFNYEAQQDKSGLPNDRFSAERPEGSISTLTIQRTEQRDSAMYRCASSLGAGFGDTQYFGPGTRLTVL.

This rearrangement joins TRBV24-1 to TRBJ2-2; D remains ambiguous. The CDR3 covers 13 residues. The V gene lost 4 bases and the J gene lost 7 bases, with 9 bases spanning the gap. Germline V gives CDR1 KGHDR, CDR2 SFDVKD. Here the CDR3 reads CATSESFSGELFF. The DNA of the CDR3 is TGTGCCACCAGTGAATCCTTTAGCGGGGAGCTGTTTTTT.

This rearrangement joins TRBV9 to TRBJ2-1, with 8 bases fitting TRBD1. The V and J ends lost 4 bases and 9 bases, in that order; junction bases with no gene match: 15. CDR1 SGDLS and CDR2 YYNGEE come from the germline V gene. CDR3 size: 16 residues. The CDR3 DNA reads TGTGCCAGCAGCCCACGTAACCCAGGGACAGGTGGTGAGCAGTTCTTC. This sequence encodes CASSPRNPGTGGEQFF.

The rearrangement links TRBV25-1 to TRBJ1-2; weak D call: TRBD1 (6 bases). The germline gives CDR1 MGHDK, CDR2 SYGVNS. V shed 4 bases and J shed 11 bases, with 20 bases lying between them. The CDR3 runs to 14 residues. CDR3 in amino acids: CASSGSTGIAGYTF. CDR3 nucleotides: TGTGCCAGCAGTGGGAGTACAGGGATTGCCGGGTACACCTTC.

Points on this clone: A much larger clone lies one base from this, so it may be a read error. This sequence joins TRBV7-9 and TRBJ1-5; perhaps TRBD1 as D (6 bases). CDR3 length: 12 amino acids. V lost 6 bases, J lost 5 bases, and 8 bases lay in between. The germline V gene has CDR1 SEHNR and CDR2 FQNEAQ (reference sequence). The CDR3 spells CASSYRDQPQHF. For the CDR3, the DNA is TGTGCCAGCAGTTACAGGGATCAGCCCCAGCATTTT.

This chain links TRBV30 with TRBJ2-2; TRBD2 agrees at 8 bases. V lost 3 bases to trimming and J lost 5 bases; unmatched junction nucleotides: 5. Germline V CDR1 and CDR2: GTSNPN, SVGIG (reference sequence). The CDR3 has 14 amino acids. The CDR3 bases are TGTGCCTGGAGGTCACTAGCGGAAACCGGGGAGCTGTTTTTT. It codes for CAWRSLAETGELFF.

This chain joins TRBV29-1 and TRBJ2-5; D remains unclear. V lost 4 bases, J lost 1 base, and 7 bases lay in between. The CDR3 loop spans 12 amino acids. Looked up from germline, CDR1 is SQVTM and CDR2 is ANQGSEA. CDR3: CSVAPSQETQYF. The CDR3 DNA follows: TGCAGCGTTGCCCCCTCCCAAGAGACCCAGTACTTC.

The J gene is TRBJ1-5, the V gene TRBV19, with D perhaps matching TRBD1 (6 bases). The CDR3 sequence is 13 residues long. V lost 5 bases, J lost 7 bases, and 12 bases lay in between. The germline gives CDR1 LNHDA, CDR2 SQIVND (reference sequence). The CDR3 coding sequence is TGTGCCAGTAGTTTTGACAGGATGCAGCCCCAGCATTTT. Encoded protein: CASSFDRMQPQHF.

This clone turned up a few times. V is TRBV6-4 and J is TRBJ2-3, with a weak D call TRBD2 (7 bases). The CDR3 covers 13 residues. Trimming removed 8 bases from V and 0 bases from J, with 9 bases in between. The germline gives CDR1 MRHNA, CDR2 SNTAGT. The chain's CDR3 is CASGGASTDTQYF. CDR3 sequence (DNA): TGTGCCAGCGGGGGGGCTAGCACAGATACGCAGTATTTT.

The J gene is TRBJ2-1, the V gene TRBV9; 8 bases fit TRBD2. Germline loops: CDR1 SGDLS, CDR2 YYNGEE. The V and J ends lost 0 bases and 10 bases, in that order; junction bases with no gene match: 6. The CDR3 is 14 residues long. The CDR3 nucleotides are TGTGCCAGCAGCGTAGATGAGGGGACTAGAGAGCAGTTCTTC. It translates to CASSVDEGTREQFF.

This chain uses TRBV15 with TRBJ1-2, with a possible D match to TRBD1 (5 bases). V shed 1 base and J shed 7 bases, with 31 bases lying between them. In germline, CDR1 is LNHNV, CDR2 YYDKDF (reference sequence). CDR3 length: 20 amino acids. CDR3 protein: CATSRVLLSGPPKGLGGYTF. CDR3 nucleotide sequence: TGTGCCACCAGCAGAGTCCTATTATCGGGACCCCCGAAGGGACTAGGTGGCTACACCTTC.